The rows below give T cell receptor beta chains drawn from one sample of a study of OX40 agonist ivuxolimab in advanced cancers. The repertoire was sequenced with immunoSEQ multiplex PCR; TCRdb's copy has only in-frame clones and lacks some. The sample holds 30,000 to 40,000 clones, roughly 80% seen once. This material consisted of CD4+ or CD8+ T cells sorted from blood, taken in a trial of the OX40 agonist ivuxolimab. These receptors were obtained from an adult with an advanced solid tumor such as melanoma, head and neck, liver or kidney cancer. The CDR3 runs from the conserved cysteine through the conserved F or W. The D gene is left open where the match is weak. A row's size may be missing; if present it is once, few, many or a size class.

>TRBJ2-3|TRBV5-6|.|.
TGTGCCAGCAGCTTGAATGGGGGGCTCACAGATACGCAGTATTTT
CASSLNGGLTDTQYF
>TRBJ1-1|TRBV27|.|.
TGTGCCAGCAGTAAGGGGATGAACACTGAAGCTTTCTTT
CASSKGMNTEAFF
>TRBJ2-4|TRBV13|.|.
TGTGCCAGCAGCTTAGGTGGGGCCGGTCTGGCCAAAAACATTCAGTACTTC
CASSLGGAGLAKNIQYF
>TRBJ2-7|TRBV19|TRBD2|once
TGTGCCAGTAGTATTGGGGGGGTCCCCTACGAGCAGTACTTC
CASSIGGVPYEQYF
>TRBJ2-7|TRBV5-5|TRBD1|few
TGTGCCAGCACCCTCGGACAGGTCTCCTACGAGCAGTACTTC
CASTLGQVSYEQYF
>TRBJ2-1|TRBV5-1|TRBD2|once
TGCGCCAGCAGCTTGCAGGGACTAGCGGAGAATGAGCAGTTCTTC
CASSLQGLAENEQFF
>TRBJ1-5|TRBV6-1|TRBD1|.
TGTGCCAGCACCCAGGGGGGAAATCAGCCCCAGCATTTT
CASTQGGNQPQHF
>TRBJ1-1|TRBV7-2|.|.
TGTGCCAGCAGCGCGGCTAGAGTGGCTGAAGCTTTCTTT
CASSAARVAEAFF
>TRBJ2-7|TRBV7-9|TRBD2|.
TGTGCCAGCAGCCTTGGGACTAGCGGGACCTACGAGCAGTACTTC
CASSLGTSGTYEQYF
>TRBJ2-1|TRBV30|.|.
TGTGCCCTCGCACTCGGTAGCGGCCCCTACAATGAGCAGTTCTTC
CALALGSGPYNEQFF
>TRBJ2-3|TRBV5-1|.|.
TGCGCCAGCAGCCCCAGCACAGATACGCAGTATTTT
CASSPSTDTQYF
>TRBJ2-7|TRBV10-3|.|.
TGTGCCATCAGTGGAGGTTTGGAGCAGTACTTC
CAISGGLEQYF
>TRBJ2-2|TRBV10-2|.|medium-sized
TGCGCCAGCAGGCGGTCGGAGGAGTTGGGCACCGGGGAGCTGTTTTTT
CASRRSEELGTGELFF
>TRBJ2-1|TRBV15|.|medium-sized
TGTGCCACCAGCAGAGACAGGGGAGGAACCAATGAGCAGTTCTTC
CATSRDRGGTNEQFF
>TRBJ2-7|TRBV18|TRBD1|.
TGTGCCAGCTCACCACTCCCGGGACAGGCCTACGAGCAGTACTTC
CASSPLPGQAYEQYF
>TRBJ2-3|TRBV4-3|TRBD2|.
TGCGCCAGCAGCCGCCGGTCTCTAGCGGGGGCAGCTAGCACAGATACGCAGTATTTT
CASSRRSLAGAASTDTQYF
>TRBJ1-1|TRBV25-1|.|medium-sized
TGTGCCAGCAGTGAATTCCCTCTACAGGGCTCGAACACTGAAGCTTTCTTT
CASSEFPLQGSNTEAFF
>TRBJ2-4|TRBV5-1|.|.
TGCGCCAGCAGCCTTAGGGGGAGGACGGAAAACATTCAGTACTTC
CASSLRGRTENIQYF
>TRBJ1-4|TRBV2|.|.
TGTGCCAGCAGTGAAACGGACGGCTTTAATGAAAAACTGTTTTTT
CASSETDGFNEKLFF
>TRBJ2-3|TRBV4-1|TRBD1|once
TGCGCCAGCAGCCGATCCCCGGGACAGGGGACAGATACGCAGTATTTT
CASSRSPGQGTDTQYF
>TRBJ1-2|TRBV28|TRBD1|.
TGTGCCAGCAGCTTAGGGACAGTCACGAAGGGAGGCTACACCTTC
CASSLGTVTKGGYTF
>TRBJ1-2|TRBV4-1|.|.
TGCGCCAGCAGCCAATTACGAGCTAACTATGGCTACACCTTC
CASSQLRANYGYTF
>TRBJ1-2|TRBV5-4|TRBD1|.
TGTGCCAGCAGCCCCGGGACAGGGGGCAGGGCTAACTATGGCTACACCTTC
CASSPGTGGRANYGYTF
>TRBJ2-3|TRBV6-5|.|.
TGTGCCAGCAGTTACACTTTGACAGGCCCAGTGGATACGCAGTATTTT
CASSYTLTGPVDTQYF
>TRBJ2-1|TRBV28|.|.
TGTGCCAGCAGCATAGGGAACTCCTACAATGAGCAGTTCTTC
CASSIGNSYNEQFF
>TRBJ1-4|TRBV28|TRBD1|.
TGTGCCAGCAGTCCCTCAACAGGGGGAGATGAAAAACTGTTTTTT
CASSPSTGGDEKLFF
>TRBJ1-2|TRBV7-2|.|.
TGTGCCAGCAGCTTAAGTTCGGGGATACCTAACTATGGCTACACCTTC
CASSLSSGIPNYGYTF
>TRBJ2-7|TRBV27|TRBD2|.
TGTGCCAGCAGACCCGGGGGGAGGGCCCCCTACGAGCAGTACTTC
CASRPGGRAPYEQYF